This TCR beta chain appears in the sequencing data of a study of cytomegalovirus exposure and HLA in healthy donors (dated by TCRdb to about 2017). About the study as a whole: An earlier analysis of some 620 of the donors reported under 300 Gb of sequence data and roughly 120 million unique TCR beta sequences obtained from about 200 million T cells. An early release covering some 640 HLA-typed donors comprised approximately 300 gigabases of sequencing data and around 86 million unique TCR sequences. Rather than using new phenotypic data, the later analysis identified candidate immune exposures from TCR beta sequences and from how often those sequences occurred across donors. HLA typing covered class I and class II loci at four-digit resolution. To study patterns of TCR occurrence, a later analysis re-analyzed previously published TCR beta repertoires from 666 donors and added high-resolution HLA genotyping. The genetic ancestry cluster associated with self-reported Caucasian donors included over 65% of the roughly 400 genotyped donors. The aim of the study was to test whether cataloging public T cell receptors could identify signatures of past pathogen exposure. Donor age, sex, ethnicity and CMV serostatus were compiled alongside the repertoire data. All discovery cohort repertoires had been generated on a single sequencing platform. The study profiled the T cell repertoires of some 610 subjects by immunosequencing and related them to cytomegalovirus serostatus. A later genetic analysis took genome-wide SNP genotypes for about three fifths of the roughly 700 donors and used that subset as a discovery cohort. Typing coverage varied by locus: about 629-640 donors for A, B, C, DRB1 and DQB1; approximately 500 for DQA1; 606 for DPA1; approximately 490 for DPB1. High-throughput TCR immunosequencing, statistical association of individual TCRs with disease status, and machine learning were combined to predict cytomegalovirus infection status. Four or five DR-DQ haplotypes were treated as single units for association and clustering because of strong linkage in the cohort. An earlier analysis of several hundred of the donors used high-throughput TCR beta sequencing to judge whether each TCR beta V gene segment behaved as functional or pseudogenic. On average, 235,054 unique TCR beta nucleotide sequences were sequenced per donor among about 400 genotyped donors of the cohort, with 15% to 20% of those sequences being non-productive. In addition to the first cohort of roughly 700 subjects, a separate validation cohort of 120 different subjects was used. Points the paper makes about the study in general: In a later analysis, HLA-associated TCR beta chains showed more clonal expansion and lower generation probabilities than non-associated chains that were equally common. It was suggested by the authors that the approach could potentially be generalized to other disease states and immunological phenotypes. In a later analysis, most CMV-associated TCR beta chains were found to appear HLA-restricted, with HLA associations seemingly driven largely by CMV exposure. Presence/absence analyses assumed roughly uniform sequencing depth across donors, an assumption that may not hold. The classifier was reported to diagnose cytomegalovirus status with high specificity and sensitivity in both the original cohort and the validation cohort. Some IMGT-functional V segments, including TRBV6-2 and TRBV6-3, could not be distinguished by the 87-base-pair reads and were therefore excluded. Strong co-occurrence of HLA alleles, especially DR and DQ, made assigning TCR associations to individual alleles difficult. Because some donors lacked HLA typing at each locus, the association tests relied only on the typed subset. A later genetic analysis associated a missense DCLRE1C variant with V-gene and J-gene trimming of TCR beta chains, and an independent cohort replicated the association. Only TCR beta chains were sequenced in this cohort, and the absence of alpha or paired-chain data limited detectable features. For the cohort, immune exposure information was limited to CMV serostatus. Compared with the roughly 700-donor mean, donors in an Asian-associated ancestry cluster had fewer N-insertions in productive TCRs, according to a later genetic analysis. A total of about 180 TCR beta chains were listed by the study as associated with cytomegalovirus. The earlier analysis of some 560 of the donors excluded over 15 rarely observed V segments, including chromosome 9 orphons, because counts were too low. Correlated functional status among segregating V segments might be attributable to linkage disequilibrium, but an unknown experimental factor could not be ruled out. A further reported finding was that TCR beta sequences accurately predicted the HLA-A and HLA-B alleles for most subjects in the first cohort. In a later analysis, several top co-occurrence clusters were reported to appear linked to parvovirus B19, influenza, CMV and Epstein-Barr virus. Broadly in line with IMGT annotations, most TCR beta V segments showed up in productive rearrangements about 87% or about 30% of the time in an earlier analysis of about 500 of the donors. While some public TCRs were present in many individuals, most TCR sequences turned up only very rarely across donors. A few of the identified cytomegalovirus-associated TCR beta chains were confirmed in vitro to be specific for cytomegalovirus antigens. In a later analysis, TCR association rates were found to vary across HLA loci, with the most associated TCRs seen for DRB1 alleles and the fewest for HLA-C alleles. A later analysis associated about 17,000 TCR beta sequences with specific HLA alleles at a false discovery rate of 0.05. The sequencing pipeline was judged likely to have produced a cluster of highly shared sequence variants as a technical artifact.

For CDR1 and CDR2, the germline V gene (reference sequence) lists SGHNT and YYREEE. Including the terminal cysteine and phenylalanine, the CDR3 comprises 12 residues. Only the CDR3 region is kept as DNA, spanning 36 bases read in frame from base 1. V is cut back by 4 bases and J by 10 bases, with 6 bases in the junction unmatched. About this clone itself: Its antigen is still unknown. Base quality data are lacking; no much larger clone is found one base away.

In total, approximately 700 healthy bone marrow donors made up the cohort. All cohort members were sampled while nominally healthy, although unrecorded immune exposures were likely present. The donor was CMV seronegative and was included in the group of a few hundred seronegative cohort members. A peripheral blood sample was collected from each donor, and TCR beta sequencing was performed on peripheral blood mononuclear cells. Genomic DNA was extracted from the blood cell samples with the Qiagen DNeasy Blood Extraction Kit. Library preparation used the immunoSEQ multiplex PCR assay. For the multiplex PCR, a mixture combining 60 forward primers for TCR Vbeta segments and 13 reverse primers for TCR Jbeta segments was used. A multiplex PCR assay on genomic DNA amplified the CDR3 region of rearranged TCR beta genes. The Illumina HiSeq System was used to sequence the amplified TCR beta libraries as 87-base-pair reads. Regarding the original processing steps: A later analysis counted approximately 74 million unique TCR beta chains across the 550 to 750 repertoires, and 10 million to 11 million of these chains were shared by at least two donors. Raw reads were error-corrected and collapsed into unique sequences by a nearest-neighbor algorithm in which closely related sequences were merged to remove PCR and sequencing errors. CDR3 sequences were aligned to IMGT reference sequences to assign V, D and J gene segments. Each retained sequence needed at least a six-nucleotide match to both a V gene segment and a J gene segment. A rearrangement was called productive if the CDR3 had no stop codons and remained in frame with V and J, and every other rearrangement was called non-productive. CDR3 was defined according to IMGT convention as the region running from the second conserved V-encoded cysteine to the conserved J-encoded phenylalanine. The earlier analysis of 500 to 750 of the donors excluded any sequence lacking an unambiguous match to a single V gene segment. In an earlier analysis of 587 of the donors, a V segment was called functional when productive rearrangements were above 56.7%, and segregating when the standard deviation between donors exceeded 5%. To diagnose cytomegalovirus status from the catalog of TCR beta chain sequences, a statistical classification framework was built. A later analysis assigned V and J genes by comparing TCR nucleotide sequences with IMGT/GENE-DB human TR gene sequences. The TCRdist pipeline was used in a later analysis to assign CDR3 sequences and most-parsimonious VDJ recombination scenarios. In a later analysis, each TCR beta chain was defined by its CDR3 amino acid sequence together with its V-gene family, and reads without a unique V-gene family were excluded. As a way to deal with suspected cross-contamination and a sequencing artifact, a later analysis dropped roughly 620 nucleotide sequences that were highly shared and had low generation probability. For each public chain, a later analysis derived a clonal expansion index from normalized ranks of inferred template counts within each repertoire. Generation probabilities in a later analysis came from a VDJ recombination model fitted to out-of-frame rearrangements, and those results were checked against IGoR. Hypergeometric tests were used in a later analysis to score TCR-TCR, TCR-HLA and TCR-CMV co-occurrence, with a repertoire-size bias correction applied to the TCR pairs. False discovery rates were estimated in a later analysis by permuting HLA or CMV assignments 20 times. In a later analysis, co-occurring TCRs were grouped using DBSCAN, and TCRdist sequence similarity was added for clustering within HLA-allele-positive subsets. Repertoires with fewer than 30,000 or more than 120,000 public chains, plus five repertoires with anomalous nucleotide sharing, were excluded from co-occurrence clustering. TCRdb holds this immuneACCESS table with in-frame rearrangements only. Some clones are missing; in checked studies, unresolved V genes explain under half, and the rest has no known cause. V and J calls and clone size are those listed in that table; D and trimming were worked out from the DNA. This sample holds a few hundred thousand clones; about 90% were observed only once. The ten largest clones represent 2% to 3% of the sample.

The rearrangement combines TRBV5-4 with TRBJ2-3; 7 middle bases align to TRBD2. This TCR came from a young woman in good health and CMV-seronegative. Sequencing was performed on PBMCs. The DNA sequence is given as TGTGCCAGCAGCCTAGGGACTATACCGCAGTATTTT. This translates into CASSLGTIPQYF.